These 22 T cell receptor beta chains came from one sample sequenced in a study of cytomegalovirus exposure and HLA in healthy donors. Researchers ran the PCR with 60 Vbeta and 13 Jbeta primers. Only in-frame clones appear in the TCRdb table, and some are missing; sequencing was by immunoSEQ multiplex PCR. The repertoire holds roughly 130,000 clones, with about 74% as singletons. The sequencing input was PBMCs. The receptors were sampled from a woman in her fifties or sixties in good health and CMV-seropositive.

The sample holds a few counts of this clone. This chain connects TRBV6-6 to TRBJ2-7; 7 bases map to TRBD2. With V trimmed by 6 bases and J by 3 bases, 8 bases remained unmatched. The CDR3 has 14 residues. The germline CDR1 and CDR2 sequences are MNHNY and SVGAGI (reference sequence). The CDR3 is CASRQTSVVYEQYF. For the CDR3, the DNA is TGTGCCAGCAGGCAAACTAGCGTTGTCTACGAGCAGTACTTC.

The CDR3: CASSHPGEGGPTYEQYF. CDR3 DNA sequence: TGCGCCAGCAGCCACCCTGGAGAAGGGGGACCGACCTACGAGCAGTACTTC. The chain is built from TRBV4-1 and TRBJ2-7; tentative D call: TRBD1 (6 bases). The length of the CDR3 is 17 residues. V was clipped by 3 bases and J by 2 bases, with 20 bases between them. Germline loops: CDR1 MGHRA, CDR2 YSYEKL.

The J gene is TRBJ1-5, the V gene TRBV5-4; the D is unclear. Germline assignment: CDR1 SGHNT and CDR2 YYREEE (reference sequence). This CDR3 spans 14 amino acids. V was pared by 4 bases and J by 1 base, with 9 bases between. CDR3 nucleotides: TGTGCCAGCAGCCTACGCGGGAGCAATCAGCCCCAGCATTTT. It encodes CASSLRGSNQPQHF.

The J gene is TRBJ1-1, the V gene TRBV2; 8 nucleotides align to TRBD1. CDR1 is SNHLY and CDR2 is FYNNEI in the germline V gene. This CDR3 is 15 amino acids long. Germline trimming cut 6 bases from V and 7 bases from J; bases unmatched to any gene: 13. The CDR3: CASSGGTGNGDEAFF. The CDR3 bases are TGTGCCAGCAGCGGAGGGACAGGCAATGGGGATGAAGCTTTCTTT.

The gene calls are TRBV5-4 and TRBJ2-5; tentatively, D is TRBD1 (5 bases). The DNA end lines up better with TRBJ2-7; the J call may be wrong. The CDR3 has 15 amino acids. Germline V gives CDR1 SGHNT, CDR2 YYREEE (reference sequence). The CDR3 reads CASSLDIDSSYEQYF. CDR3 in DNA: TGTGCCAGCAGCCTAGACATTGACAGCTCCTACGAGCAGTACTTC.

The V call is TRBV5-1, the J call TRBJ2-3; D is unclear. The CDR3 totals 13 residues. Trimming left V 6 bases short and J 2 bases short, with 10 bases between. The germline V gene has CDR1 SGHRS and CDR2 YFSETQ. CDR3 sequence (DNA): TGCGCCAGCACCCGGAGTAACACAGATACGCAGTATTTT. Translation gives CASTRSNTDTQYF.

The chain joins TRBV4-2 to TRBJ1-2, with D perhaps matching TRBD1 (5 bases). V shed 3 bases and J shed 6 bases, with 17 bases lying between them. The CDR3 is 15 amino acids. Germline V gene lookup returns CDR1 LGHNA and CDR2 YNFKEQ. The CDR3 DNA reads as TGTGCCAGCAGCCAGGGATTTCAGGGTAGCAATGGCTACACCTTC. Its protein is CASSQGFQGSNGYTF.

This clone was recorded a few times. J is TRBJ2-2 and V is TRBV6-5, with 7 positions matching TRBD1. The germline gives CDR1 MNHEY, CDR2 SVGAGI. There are 13 residues in the CDR3. The ends lost 6 bases at V and 6 bases at J; junction bases unmatched: 4. The CDR3 sequence: CASRAGGPGELFF. CDR3 nucleotides: TGTGCCAGCAGGGCAGGGGGACCCGGGGAGCTGTTTTTT.

There are a few counts of this clone. This chain connects TRBV6-5 to TRBJ1-6, with D uncertain. There are 13 residues in the CDR3. Germline CDR1 and CDR2: MNHEY and SVGAGI. The ends were cut back, 4 bases at V and 9 bases at J, with 10 bases in the middle. As DNA, the CDR3 is TGTGCCAGCAGTTTTGTCCCGAGTTCACCCCTCCACTTT. Its protein product is CASSFVPSSPLHF.

J is TRBJ2-1 and V is TRBV7-2; TRBD2 aligns across 7 bases. The V gene's germline CDR1 is SGHTA and CDR2 FQGNSA. V dropped 5 bases and J dropped 0; count of bases not matched to a gene: 7. This CDR3 region has 16 residues. The CDR3 loop is CASSLVGGSSYNEQFF. For the CDR3, the DNA is TGTGCCAGCAGCCTTGTCGGGGGGTCCTCCTACAATGAGCAGTTCTTC. Together with reference TRBV7-2 and TRBJ2-1, the CDR3 gives the full variable domain: GAGVSQSPSNKVTEKGKDVELRCDPISGHTALYWYRQSLGQGLEFLIYFQGNSAPDKSGLPSDRFSAERTGGSVSTLTIQRTQQEDSAVYLCASSLVGGSSYNEQFFGPGTRLTVL.

The sample holds one count of this clone. The chain couples TRBV2 to TRBJ2-1; 7 bases line up with TRBD1. After removal of 7 bases from V and 4 bases from J, the junction contained 10 bases not matched to a gene. The CDR3 spans 15 residues. Germline V gene lookup returns CDR1 SNHLY and CDR2 FYNNEI. CDR3 coding DNA: TGTGCCAGCAAGGCTTCTGGGACAGCTTACAATGAGCAGTTCTTC. It specifies CASKASGTAYNEQFF. The full variable domain, in which reference TRBV2 and TRBJ2-1 provide the parts outside the CDR3, is EPEVTQTPSHQVTQMGQEVILRCVPISNHLYFYWYRQILGQKVEFLVSFYNNEISEKSEIFDDQFSVERPDGSNFTLKIRSTKLEDSAMYFCASKASGTAYNEQFFGPGTRLTVL.

CDR3 sequence (DNA): TGTGCCAGCAGCGGAGGGACAGGGGGCTACGAGCAGTACTTC. Translating gives CASSGGTGGYEQYF. The chain has TRBV11-2 and TRBJ2-7; TRBD1 agrees at 11 bases. Germline CDR1 reads SGHAT; CDR2 reads FQNNGV. Losses at the gene ends were 5 bases for V and 3 bases for J; bases not matched to a gene: 3. The CDR3 consists of 14 residues.

This chain links TRBV29-1 with TRBJ2-5, with TRBD2 matching 15 bases. V gave up 4 bases and J gave up 5 bases; unmatched junction bases: 5. Germline loops: CDR1 SQVTM, CDR2 ANQGSEA. The CDR3 runs to 15 residues. The CDR3 nucleotides read TGCAGCGTTGGGACTAGCGGGGGGGCCCCCGAGACCCAGTACTTC. It codes for CSVGTSGGAPETQYF.

The genes are TRBV19 and TRBJ2-2; 7 bases are shared with TRBD2. CDR3 length equals 15 residues. V shed 7 bases, J shed 0 bases, and the junction held 5 bases outside the gene matches. CDR1 LNHDA and CDR2 SQIVND come from the germline V gene (reference sequence). CDR3 loop: CASTWAGANTGELFF. CDR3 DNA sequence: TGTGCCAGTACCTGGGCGGGGGCGAACACCGGGGAGCTGTTTTTT.

V usage is TRBV7-2 and J usage is TRBJ2-5; D may be TRBD2 (5 bases). Trimming shortened V by 5 bases and J by 5 bases, and 15 bases separated the two germline ends. CDR1 is SGHTA and CDR2 is FQGNSA in the germline V gene. The CDR3 is 14 amino acids. The CDR3 region is CASSIGLVWETQYF. CDR3 in DNA: TGTGCCAGCAGCATTGGACTGGTCTGGGAGACCCAGTACTTC.

The chain has TRBV19 and TRBJ1-5, with 9 bases identical to TRBD1. J lost 4 bases, V lost 6 bases, and 7 bases had no gene match. The V gene's germline CDR1 is LNHDA and CDR2 SQIVND (reference sequence). The CDR3 runs 15 residues. Here the CDR3 DNA reads TGTGCCAGTAGGACGACAGGGGGTGGGAATCAGCCCCAGCATTTT. Translating it yields CASRTTGGGNQPQHF.

The chain has TRBV2 and TRBJ1-5, with 8 nucleotides matching TRBD1. The CDR3 loop spans 15 amino acids. V lost 5 bases to trimming and J lost 7 bases; unmatched junction nucleotides: 10. The V gene's germline CDR1 is SNHLY and CDR2 FYNNEI. Written as DNA, the CDR3 is TGTGCCAGCAGTACGACGCCCAGACAGGGGCAGCCCCAGCATTTT. It codes for CASSTTPRQGQPQHF.

The DNA of the CDR3 is TGTGCCAGCAGTGACTCGAGGGGGACCCGGGTCACTGAAGCTTTCTTT. Translated: CASSDSRGTRVTEAFF. This sequence joins TRBV6-4 and TRBJ1-1, with D possibly being TRBD1 (6 bases). Trimming shortened V by 0 bases and J by 4 bases, and 15 bases separated the two germline ends. Germline CDR1 and CDR2: MRHNA and SNTAGT. This CDR3 region has 16 residues.

This clone was counted between two and nine times. J is TRBJ1-6 and V is TRBV6-6, with a tentative D call TRBD1 (6 bases). The CDR3 totals 14 residues. The germline V and J ends were trimmed by 2 bases and 5 bases, with 7 bases remaining between them. Germline V gives CDR1 MNHNY, CDR2 SVGAGI (reference sequence). CDR3: CASSYDRNNSPLHF. CDR3 sequence (DNA): TGTGCCAGCAGTTACGACAGGAATAATTCACCCCTCCACTTT.

This clone was seen only a few times. The chain combines TRBV7-9 with TRBJ1-4; D not certain. The CDR3 runs to 14 residues. V was pared by 3 bases and J by 2 bases, with 7 bases between. Germline-derived CDR1 and CDR2 are SEHNR and FQNEAQ (reference sequence). The CDR3 loop is CASSLGSTNEKLFF. CDR3 DNA: TGTGCCAGCAGCTTGGGCAGCACTAATGAAAAACTGTTTTTT.

The gene calls are TRBV27 and TRBJ2-3, with D possibly TRBD1 on 6 matching bases. V lost 2 bases and J lost 4, with 13 bases in between. Germline CDR1 reads MNHEY; CDR2 reads SMNVEV (reference sequence). The CDR3 length is 15 residues. CDR3 DNA: TGTGCCAGCAGTTTAACAGGGAGCGTACCAGATACGCAGTATTTT. Its protein product is CASSLTGSVPDTQYF.

V is TRBV5-4 and J is TRBJ2-5, with D possibly TRBD2 on 6 matching bases. The V gene lost 4 bases and the J gene lost 3 bases, with 10 bases spanning the gap. Looked up from germline, CDR1 is SGHNT and CDR2 is YYREEE (reference sequence). The CDR3 totals 13 residues. The CDR3 sequence is CASSRWTKETQYF. The CDR3 coding sequence is TGTGCCAGCAGCCGGTGGACTAAAGAGACCCAGTACTTC.